A single sample gave rise to the 11 T cell receptor beta chains below, sequenced in a study of blood T cells in healthy people across ages. A second PCR of about 6 to 12 cycles used a sample-barcoded 5' primer and a J-beta primer mix. Via MiXCR, TCRdb re-called the 5' RACE reads, giving one row per CDR3 protein. The data hold fewer than 800,000 distinct CDR3 sequences, with about half observed a single time. Sequences were obtained from blood. Source of these receptors: a woman aged 60 to 75 in good health.

This clonotype came up a few times. V is TRBV6-2 or TRBV6-3 and J is TRBJ2-7; D unresolved. With 6 bases removed from V and 5 bases from J, the gap between germline ends came to 8 bases. Germline V gene data show CDR1 as MNHEY and CDR2 as SVGEGT. The CDR3 consists of 11 residues. The CDR3 bases are TGTGCCAGCAGGGGTAACAACGAGCAGTACTTC. Amino acid sequence: CASRGNNEQYF.

The V and J genes are TRBV7-2 and TRBJ1-1; TRBD1 agrees at 7 bases. CDR1 is SGHTA and CDR2 is FQGNSA in the germline V gene. After removal of 5 bases from V and 2 bases from J, the junction contained 8 bases not matched to a gene. The CDR3 spans 15 residues. CDR3 residues: CASSNSGTVNTEAFF. DNA of the CDR3: TGTGCCAGCAGCAACTCCGGGACAGTCAACACTGAAGCTTTCTTT.

This clonotype was picked up many times. The chain uses TRBV7-2 and TRBJ2-4; 16 nucleotides match TRBD2. The J segment lost 9 bases and the V segment lost 5 bases, leaving 4 bases of the junction unmatched. Germline assignment: CDR1 SGHTA and CDR2 FQGNSA. The CDR3 totals 15 residues. CDR3 coding DNA: TGTGCCAGCAGCCCCGGGACTAGCGGGAGGGGCATTCAGTACTTC. Translated, it gives CASSPGTSGRGIQYF.

The chain has TRBV20-1 and TRBJ2-1, with TRBD2 matching over 9 bases. The CDR3 totals 17 residues. Germline V gene lookup returns CDR1 DFQATT and CDR2 SNEGSKA (reference sequence). The junction had 16 bases not matched to a gene; V was cut back by 0 bases and J by 10 bases. The CDR3 sequence: CSARERRIAGASGEQFF. CDR3 sequence (DNA): TGCAGTGCTAGAGAAAGACGGATAGCGGGAGCGTCAGGGGAGCAGTTCTTC.

This clonotype came up a few times. The chain links TRBV12-3 or TRBV12-4 to TRBJ2-7; unclear D gene. V was clipped by 2 bases and J by 2 bases, with 7 bases between them. The CDR3 spans 13 residues. The CDR3 loop reads CASSLRSTYEQYF. DNA for the CDR3: TGTGCCAGCAGTTTAAGGAGTACCTACGAGCAGTACTTC.

The V gene is TRBV2, the J gene TRBJ2-1; 7 bases match TRBD1. Germline CDR1 and CDR2: SNHLY and FYNNEI. V lost 6 bases to trimming and J lost 3 bases; unmatched junction nucleotides: 5. The CDR3 length is 14 residues. CDR3 coding DNA: TGTGCCAGCAGGAGGGACAGCAACTACAATGAGCAGTTCTTC. Amino acids: CASRRDSNYNEQFF.

This chain uses TRBV28 with TRBJ2-5, with 9 bases matching TRBD2. The CDR3 spans 16 residues. Germline CDR1 MDHEN, CDR2 SYDVKM. The junction had 20 bases not matched to a gene; V was cut back by 7 bases and J by 11 bases. In DNA form, the CDR3 reads TGTGCCAGCAAGCGCGGGAGGGACGCGAGTAGGAATGAGCAGTACTTC. Residues: CASKRGRDASRNEQYF.

The rearrangement links TRBV28 to TRBJ2-7; D is perhaps TRBD1 (5 bases). The CDR3 is made up of 15 amino acids. Trimming shortened V by 0 bases and J by 4 bases, and 13 bases separated the two germline ends. CDR1 and CDR2 from the germline V gene are MDHEN and SYDVKM. CDR3 in amino acids: CASSLWTATAYEQYF. CDR3 nucleotides: TGTGCCAGCAGTTTATGGACCGCGACAGCTTACGAGCAGTACTTC. Based on the CDR3 plus reference TRBV28 and TRBJ2-7, the full variable domain is DVKVTQSSRYLVKRTGEKVFLECVQDMDHENMFWYRQDPGLGLRLIYFSYDVKMKEKGDIPEGYSVSREKKERFSLILESASTNQTSMYLCASSLWTATAYEQYFGPGTRLTVT.

This rearrangement joins TRBV12-3 or TRBV12-4 to TRBJ1-2; 7 bases are shared with TRBD1. The J segment lost 6 bases and the V segment lost 5 bases, leaving 12 bases of the junction unmatched. The CDR3 length is 15 residues. The CDR3 region is CASSTGTEQRNGYTF. The CDR3 DNA reads as TGTGCCAGCAGTACCGGGACAGAACAGCGAAATGGCTACACCTTC.

Only a few counts were recorded for this clonotype. The chain links TRBV12-3 or TRBV12-4 to TRBJ1-5; D call uncertain. The CDR3 contains 13 residues. V was cut by 7 bases and J by 1 base, with 8 bases left in between. Here the CDR3 reads CASMENSNQPQHF. CDR3 DNA sequence: TGTGCCAGCATGGAGAACAGCAATCAGCCCCAGCATTTT.

This chain uses TRBV7-9 with TRBJ2-6; maybe TRBD1 (6 bases). Germline assignment: CDR1 SEHNR and CDR2 FQNEAQ (reference sequence). V dropped 8 bases and J dropped 0 bases, with 20 bases sitting between them. CDR3 length equals 18 residues. CDR3 residues: CASFRIGQLLSGANVLTF. CDR3 in DNA: TGTGCCAGCTTCCGAATCGGACAGTTGCTCTCTGGGGCCAACGTCCTGACTTTC.